The present T cell receptor (beta chain) was sequenced within a study of CD8 T cells in Susac syndrome. With random hexamers, reverse transcription was performed on about 0.5 to 1 ug of RNA. Across 54 Vbeta and 13 Jbeta, TCR beta CDR3 was amplified with immunoSEQ multiplex PCR. TCRdb used MiXCR to reprocess the immunoSEQ multiplex PCR reads, holding one entry per CDR3 protein. The data show about 120,000 distinct CDR3 sequences, around nine tenths seen once. The sample holds one count of this clonotype. The germline gives CDR1 SEHNR, CDR2 FQNEAQ (reference sequence). J gave up 7 bases and V 5 bases, and 20 bases lay outside the gene matches. The CDR3 extends over 18 amino acids.

This rearrangement joins TRBV7-9 to TRBJ1-2, with TRBD1 matching over 9 bases. The sequencing input was CD4+ T cells from PBMCs. The origin of this receptor is a human donor in good health. This CDR3 reads CASSTDSFGKQGASGYTF. CDR3 coding DNA: TGTGCCAGCAGCACCGATTCCTTCGGGAAACAGGGGGCCAGTGGCTACACCTTC.